This is a list of T cell receptor beta chains from one sample in a study of response to subunit inactivated influenza vaccine. Using its own MiXCR run on the RT-PCR reads, TCRdb lists one record per CDR3 protein. The sample lists roughly 630,000 distinct CDR3 sequences, 14% seen once, with approximately 7.6% in the top ten. The specimen was PBMCs from blood, collected 14 to 15 days before vaccination. All receptors come from a man in his forties or fifties who received an inactivated influenza vaccine. Both conserved end residues are part of each CDR3. The order of the fields is V gene, J gene, clone size, D gene, CDR3 DNA, CDR3 protein. The D gene is left open where the match is weak. Size is omitted from some rows. Given values are once, few, many or a class for expanded clones.

v_gene: TRBV10-3
j_gene: TRBJ1-6
abundance: -
d_gene: -
CDR3nt: TGTGCCATCAGTGAGTCCCCGCTGGGGGCTTCGAATTCACCCCTCCACTTT
CDR3aa: CAISESPLGASNSPLHF

v_gene: TRBV28
j_gene: TRBJ1-2
abundance: few
d_gene: -
CDR3nt: TGTGCCAGCATCGGTAACTATGGCTACACCTTC
CDR3aa: CASIGNYGYTF

v_gene: TRBV20-1
j_gene: TRBJ2-2
abundance: many
d_gene: -
CDR3nt: TGCAGTGCTGTACACCGGGTGGAGCTGTTTTTT
CDR3aa: CSAVHRVELFF

v_gene: TRBV12-3/TRBV12-4
j_gene: TRBJ2-7
abundance: -
d_gene: -
CDR3nt: TGTGCCAGCAGTTTCAACCCGGGTTACGAGCAGTACTTC
CDR3aa: CASSFNPGYEQYF

v_gene: TRBV5-6
j_gene: TRBJ2-7
abundance: -
d_gene: -
CDR3nt: TGTGCCAGCAGCTTGGGCCTTGACAGTCAGTACTTC
CDR3aa: CASSLGLDSQYF

v_gene: TRBV20-1
j_gene: TRBJ2-7
abundance: -
d_gene: -
CDR3nt: TGCAGTGCTAGAGATTATTGGTCCCACGAACCTTACGAGCAGTACTTC
CDR3aa: CSARDYWSHEPYEQYF

v_gene: TRBV11-2
j_gene: TRBJ2-3
abundance: -
d_gene: TRBD2
CDR3nt: TGTGCCAGCAGCCAATGGGGGGGAGTCACAGATACGCAGTATTTT
CDR3aa: CASSQWGGVTDTQYF

v_gene: TRBV20-1
j_gene: TRBJ2-1
abundance: -
d_gene: -
CDR3nt: TGCAGTGCCCGACGGGGCTTACTGAGCAATGAGCAGTTCTTC
CDR3aa: CSARRGLLSNEQFF

v_gene: TRBV11-2
j_gene: TRBJ2-3
abundance: few
d_gene: -
CDR3nt: TGTGCCAGCAGCTTAGTTGTAGTCAGCACAGATACGCAGTATTTT
CDR3aa: CASSLVVVSTDTQYF

v_gene: TRBV9
j_gene: TRBJ2-1
abundance: many
d_gene: -
CDR3nt: TGTGCCAGCAGCGTAGGACCCGGCTACGATGAGCAGTTCTTC
CDR3aa: CASSVGPGYDEQFF

v_gene: TRBV29-1
j_gene: TRBJ2-1
abundance: medium-sized
d_gene: TRBD1
CDR3nt: TGCAGCGTTGAAGTTAGCAGGGGGAGCTTAAGCTCCTACAATGAGCAGTTCTTC
CDR3aa: CSVEVSRGSLSSYNEQFF

v_gene: TRBV5-6
j_gene: TRBJ1-1
abundance: -
d_gene: TRBD1
CDR3nt: TGTGCCAGCAGCTTTCAACAGGGGAAAGGGACTGAAGCTTTCTTT
CDR3aa: CASSFQQGKGTEAFF

v_gene: TRBV10-3
j_gene: TRBJ2-7
abundance: -
d_gene: -
CDR3nt: TGTGCCACCAGCTACCTGAGCTCCTACGAGCAGTACTTC
CDR3aa: CATSYLSSYEQYF

v_gene: TRBV5-4
j_gene: TRBJ2-5
abundance: -
d_gene: -
CDR3nt: TGTGCCAGCAGCTTGGCCGCGGACCAAGAGACCCAGTACTTC
CDR3aa: CASSLAADQETQYF

v_gene: TRBV7-9
j_gene: TRBJ2-7
abundance: -
d_gene: -
CDR3nt: TGTGCCAGCAGTCACAGGGTTCGGGACTCCTACGAGCAGTACTTC
CDR3aa: CASSHRVRDSYEQYF

v_gene: TRBV28
j_gene: TRBJ1-2
abundance: -
d_gene: -
CDR3nt: TGTGCCAGCAGTTTAGTTACAAATATCTATGGCTACACCTTC
CDR3aa: CASSLVTNIYGYTF

v_gene: TRBV18
j_gene: TRBJ1-4
abundance: -
d_gene: -
CDR3nt: TGTGCCAGCGCGCGGGACACTAATGAAAAACTGTTTTTT
CDR3aa: CASARDTNEKLFF

v_gene: TRBV5-1
j_gene: TRBJ2-7
abundance: many
d_gene: -
CDR3nt: TGCGCCAGCAGCTCCGATATGCAGGGGTACGAGCAGTACTTC
CDR3aa: CASSSDMQGYEQYF

v_gene: TRBV29-1
j_gene: TRBJ2-5
abundance: many
d_gene: TRBD1
CDR3nt: TGCAGCGTGGGGACAGGGCGAGAGACCCAGTACTTC
CDR3aa: CSVGTGRETQYF

v_gene: TRBV11-1
j_gene: TRBJ2-1
abundance: -
d_gene: TRBD2
CDR3nt: TGTGCCAGCAGCTTACCCCAGCGGGGTAATGAGCAGTTCTTC
CDR3aa: CASSLPQRGNEQFF

v_gene: TRBV7-6
j_gene: TRBJ2-5
abundance: -
d_gene: -
CDR3nt: TGTGCCAGCAGCTTTATCCCGGGGTACCAAGAGACCCAGTACTTC
CDR3aa: CASSFIPGYQETQYF

v_gene: TRBV30
j_gene: TRBJ2-4
abundance: -
d_gene: -
CDR3nt: TGTGCCTGGACCCTAGGGGCGGGGTCTACCAAAAACATTCAGTACTTC
CDR3aa: CAWTLGAGSTKNIQYF

v_gene: TRBV3-1
j_gene: TRBJ2-2
abundance: -
d_gene: TRBD1
CDR3nt: TGTGCCAGCAGCCCTACCAGGACAGGGGACACCGGGGAGCTGTTTTTT
CDR3aa: CASSPTRTGDTGELFF

v_gene: TRBV4-3
j_gene: TRBJ2-5
abundance: once
d_gene: -
CDR3nt: TGCGCCAGCAGCCAAAAATATTTGGCAGATACCCAGTACTTC
CDR3aa: CASSQKYLADTQYF

v_gene: TRBV14
j_gene: TRBJ2-1
abundance: -
d_gene: TRBD2
CDR3nt: TGTGCCAGCAGCCAAGTCAATGCGACTAGCCATGAGCAGTTCTTC
CDR3aa: CASSQVNATSHEQFF

v_gene: TRBV2
j_gene: TRBJ2-7
abundance: -
d_gene: -
CDR3nt: TGTGCCAGCAGTGTCGGTCCAGTCCCGTACGAGCAGTACTTC
CDR3aa: CASSVGPVPYEQYF